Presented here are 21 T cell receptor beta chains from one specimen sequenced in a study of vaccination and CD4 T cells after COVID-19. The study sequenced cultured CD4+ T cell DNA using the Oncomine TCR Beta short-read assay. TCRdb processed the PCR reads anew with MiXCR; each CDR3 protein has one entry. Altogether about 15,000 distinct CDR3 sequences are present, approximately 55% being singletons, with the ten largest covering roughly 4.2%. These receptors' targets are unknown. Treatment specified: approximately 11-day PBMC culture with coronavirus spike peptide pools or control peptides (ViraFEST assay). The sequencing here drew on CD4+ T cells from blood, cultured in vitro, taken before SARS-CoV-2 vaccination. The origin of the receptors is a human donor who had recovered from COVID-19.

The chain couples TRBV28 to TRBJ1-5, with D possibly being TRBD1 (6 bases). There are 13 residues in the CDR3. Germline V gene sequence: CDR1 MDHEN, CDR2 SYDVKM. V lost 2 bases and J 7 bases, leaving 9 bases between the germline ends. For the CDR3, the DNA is TGTGCCAGCAGTTTAACACAGGGACAGCCCCAGCATTTT. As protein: CASSLTQGQPQHF.

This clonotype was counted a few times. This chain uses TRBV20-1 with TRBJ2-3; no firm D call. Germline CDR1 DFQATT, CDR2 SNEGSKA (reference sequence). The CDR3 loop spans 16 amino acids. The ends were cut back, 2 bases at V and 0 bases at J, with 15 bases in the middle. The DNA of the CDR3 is TGCAGTGCTAGACCCGGGCCTGAAGCTAGCACAGATACGCAGTATTTT. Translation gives CSARPGPEASTDTQYF.

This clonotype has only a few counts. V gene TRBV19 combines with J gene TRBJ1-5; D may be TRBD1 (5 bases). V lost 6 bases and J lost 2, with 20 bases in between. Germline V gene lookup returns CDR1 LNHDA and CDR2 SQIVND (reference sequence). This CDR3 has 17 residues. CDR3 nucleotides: TGTGCCAGTAGAGCCAATGAGCAGGGCATGGGCAATCAGCCCCAGCATTTT. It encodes CASRANEQGMGNQPQHF.

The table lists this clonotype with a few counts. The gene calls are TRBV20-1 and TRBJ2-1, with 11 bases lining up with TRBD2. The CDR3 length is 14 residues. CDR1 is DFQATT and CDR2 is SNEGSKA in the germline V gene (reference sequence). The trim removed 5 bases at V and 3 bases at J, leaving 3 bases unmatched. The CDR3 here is CSAGGTSGYNEQFF. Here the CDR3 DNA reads TGCAGTGCTGGCGGGACTAGCGGCTACAATGAGCAGTTCTTC.

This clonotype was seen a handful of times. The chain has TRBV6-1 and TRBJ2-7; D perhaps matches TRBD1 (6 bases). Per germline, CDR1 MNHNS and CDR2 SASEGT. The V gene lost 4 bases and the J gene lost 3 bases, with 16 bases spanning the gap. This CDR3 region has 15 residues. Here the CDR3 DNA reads TGTGCCAGCAGTGCCGGGACAACTTTCAACTACGAGCAGTACTTC. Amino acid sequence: CASSAGTTFNYEQYF.

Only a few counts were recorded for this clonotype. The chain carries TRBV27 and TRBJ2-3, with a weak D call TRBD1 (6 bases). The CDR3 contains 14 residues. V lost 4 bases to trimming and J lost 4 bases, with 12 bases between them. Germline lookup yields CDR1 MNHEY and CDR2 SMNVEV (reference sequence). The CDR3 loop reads CASSSPAGADTQYF. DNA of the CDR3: TGTGCCAGCAGTTCTCCTGCAGGGGCAGATACGCAGTATTTT.

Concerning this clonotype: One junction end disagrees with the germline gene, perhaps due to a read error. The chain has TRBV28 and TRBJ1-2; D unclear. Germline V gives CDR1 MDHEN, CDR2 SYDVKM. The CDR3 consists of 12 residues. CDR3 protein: CVSVRQNYGYTF. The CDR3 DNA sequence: TGTGTCAGCGTCAGGCAGAACTATGGCTACACCTTC.

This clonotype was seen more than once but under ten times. CDR3 in DNA: TGTGCCAGCAGCCTCTGGACTAGCGGGAGGGTTGGGGGTGAGCAGTTCTTC. Translating it yields CASSLWTSGRVGGEQFF. V and J are TRBV7-2 and TRBJ2-1; TRBD2 agrees at 15 bases. Per germline, CDR1 SGHTA and CDR2 FQGNSA. The junction had 11 bases not matched to a gene; V was cut back by 5 bases and J by 9 bases. The CDR3 has 17 amino acids.

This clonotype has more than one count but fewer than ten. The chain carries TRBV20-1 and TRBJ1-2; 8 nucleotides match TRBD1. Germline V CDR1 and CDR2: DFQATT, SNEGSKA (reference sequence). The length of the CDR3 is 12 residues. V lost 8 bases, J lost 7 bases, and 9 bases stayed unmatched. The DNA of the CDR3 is TGCAGTCCACACCAGGGGGCTGGTGGCTACACCTTC. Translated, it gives CSPHQGAGGYTF.

The chain's CDR3 is CSALLDRVFAEAFF. CDR3 DNA: TGCAGTGCCCTCCTCGACAGGGTATTCGCTGAAGCTTTCTTT. V is TRBV20-1 and J is TRBJ1-1; 7 bases are shared with TRBD1. Germline assignment: CDR1 DFQATT and CDR2 SNEGSKA (reference sequence). This CDR3 is built from 14 residues. V was clipped by 6 bases and J by 6 bases; unmatched bases: 13.

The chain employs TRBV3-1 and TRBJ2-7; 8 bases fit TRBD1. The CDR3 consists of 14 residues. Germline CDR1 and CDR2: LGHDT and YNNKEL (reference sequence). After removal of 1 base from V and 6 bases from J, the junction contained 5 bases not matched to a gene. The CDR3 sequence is CASSQVNRGAEQYF. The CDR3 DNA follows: TGTGCCAGCAGCCAAGTTAACAGGGGGGCCGAGCAGTACTTC.

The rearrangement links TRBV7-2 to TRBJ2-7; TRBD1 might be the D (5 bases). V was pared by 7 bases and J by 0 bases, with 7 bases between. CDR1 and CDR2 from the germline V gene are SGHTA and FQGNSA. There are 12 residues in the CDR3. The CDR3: CASTDSSYEQYF. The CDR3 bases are TGTGCCAGCACCGACAGCTCCTACGAGCAGTACTTC.

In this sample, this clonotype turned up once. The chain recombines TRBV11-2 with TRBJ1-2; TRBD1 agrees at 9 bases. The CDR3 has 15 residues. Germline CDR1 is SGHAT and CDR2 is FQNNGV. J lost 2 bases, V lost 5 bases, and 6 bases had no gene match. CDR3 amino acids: CASSPKTGGNYGYTF. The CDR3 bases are TGTGCCAGCAGCCCAAAAACAGGGGGCAACTATGGCTACACCTTC.

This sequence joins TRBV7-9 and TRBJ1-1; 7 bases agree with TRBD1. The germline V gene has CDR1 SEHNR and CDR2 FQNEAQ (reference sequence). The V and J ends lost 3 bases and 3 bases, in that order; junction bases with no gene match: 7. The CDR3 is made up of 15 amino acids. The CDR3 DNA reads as TGTGCCAGCAGCTTCGAAGGGGGCGCGGACACTGAAGCTTTCTTT. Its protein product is CASSFEGGADTEAFF.

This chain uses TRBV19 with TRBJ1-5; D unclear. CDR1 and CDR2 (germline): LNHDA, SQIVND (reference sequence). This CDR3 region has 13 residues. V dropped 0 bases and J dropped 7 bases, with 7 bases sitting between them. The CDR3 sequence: CASSIDRRQPQHF. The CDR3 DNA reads TGTGCCAGTAGTATAGACAGGAGGCAGCCCCAGCATTTT.

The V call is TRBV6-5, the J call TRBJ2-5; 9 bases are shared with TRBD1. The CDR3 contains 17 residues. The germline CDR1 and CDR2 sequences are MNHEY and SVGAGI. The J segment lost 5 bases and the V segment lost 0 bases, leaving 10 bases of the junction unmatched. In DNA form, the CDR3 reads TGTGCCAGCAGTTACTCGAACAACAGGGGGCCTGGGGAGACCCAGTACTTC. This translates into CASSYSNNRGPGETQYF.

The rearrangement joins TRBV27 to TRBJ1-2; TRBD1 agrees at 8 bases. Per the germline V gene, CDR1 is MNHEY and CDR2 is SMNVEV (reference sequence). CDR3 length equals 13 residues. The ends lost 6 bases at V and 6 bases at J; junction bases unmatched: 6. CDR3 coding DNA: TGTGCCAGCAGACGGACAGGGAACAATGGCTACACCTTC. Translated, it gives CASRRTGNNGYTF.

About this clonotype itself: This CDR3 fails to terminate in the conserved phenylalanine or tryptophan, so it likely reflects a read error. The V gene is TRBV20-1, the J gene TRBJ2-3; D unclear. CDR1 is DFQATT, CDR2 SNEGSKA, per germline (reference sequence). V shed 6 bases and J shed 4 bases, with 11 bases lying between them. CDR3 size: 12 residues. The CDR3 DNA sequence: TGCAGTGCCCAACGGATAGCAGATACGCAGTATTAT. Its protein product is CSAQRIADTQYY.

CDR3 bases: TGCAGTGCTAGGGGACAGACGGACTATGGCTACACCTTC. Encoded protein: CSARGQTDYGYTF. V and J are TRBV20-1 and TRBJ1-2; 7 bases match TRBD1. The CDR3 length is 13 residues. The J segment lost 3 bases and the V segment lost 3 bases, leaving 4 bases of the junction unmatched. Germline loops: CDR1 DFQATT, CDR2 SNEGSKA (reference sequence).

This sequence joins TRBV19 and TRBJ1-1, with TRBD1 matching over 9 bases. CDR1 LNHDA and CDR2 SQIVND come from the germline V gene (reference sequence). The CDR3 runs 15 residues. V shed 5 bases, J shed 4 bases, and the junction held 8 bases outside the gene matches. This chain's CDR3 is CASSQVPGQGTEAFF. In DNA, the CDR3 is TGTGCCAGTAGTCAGGTCCCGGGACAGGGCACTGAAGCTTTCTTT. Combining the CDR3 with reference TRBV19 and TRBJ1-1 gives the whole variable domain DGGITQSPKYLFRKEGQNVTLSCEQNLNHDAMYWYRQDPGQGLRLIYYSQIVNDFQKGDIAEGYSVSREKKESFPLTVTSAQKNPTAFYLCASSQVPGQGTEAFFGQGTRLTVV.

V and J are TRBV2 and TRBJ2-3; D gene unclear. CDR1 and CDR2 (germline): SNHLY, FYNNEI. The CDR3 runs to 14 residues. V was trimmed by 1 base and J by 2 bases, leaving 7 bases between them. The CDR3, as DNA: TGTGCCAGCAGTGAAGAGGCTTACACAGATACGCAGTATTTT. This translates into CASSEEAYTDTQYF.